This T cell receptor (beta chain) originates from a study of OX40 agonist ivuxolimab in advanced cancers. Across the study: Ivuxolimab, an agonistic anti-OX40 (CD134) antibody, was given to patients. Patients achieving partial responses numbered three: one hepatocellular carcinoma case and two cutaneous melanoma cases.

This CDR3 contains 11 residues. Germline assignment: CDR1 GTSNPN and CDR2 SVGIG (reference sequence). With 2 bases removed from V and 8 bases from J, the gap between germline ends came to 9 bases. Points from the study as a whole: Blood T cells, both CD4+ and CD8+, expanded clonally by week 6 at 0.1 to 3.0 mg/kg. On average, CD8+ T cells had more expanded clones than CD4+.

With respect to this clone: Antigen specificity is unknown.

The repertoire was sequenced with immunoSEQ multiplex PCR; TCRdb's copy has only in-frame clones and lacks some. The sample consists of about 89,000 clones, approximately 93% of them appearing once. The sample consisted of CD4+ or CD8+ T cells sorted from blood, taken in a trial of the OX40 agonist ivuxolimab. The chain employs TRBV30 and TRBJ1-2, with unresolved D. The TCR sequence derives from an adult with an advanced solid tumor such as melanoma, head and neck, liver or kidney cancer. CDR3 loop: CAWSLIGGYTF. DNA of the CDR3: TGTGCCTGGAGTTTAATTGGGGGCTACACCTTC.